Shown below are 2 T cell receptor beta chains from a single sample sequenced in a study of blood T cell repertoires in COVID-19. Sequencing was performed with immunoSEQ multiplex PCR; in TCRdb, only in-frame clones are kept and a portion is missing. The repertoire includes 85,000 to 100,000 clones, about four fifths of them detected once, and around 18% sits in the top ten. Source material: peripheral blood. These receptors were taken from a woman older than 75 with active or convalescent COVID-19.

This clone was seen more than once but under ten times. The CDR3: CASTSGTGTGELFF. The CDR3 DNA follows: TGCGCCAGTACTAGCGGGACTGGGACCGGGGAGCTGTTTTTT. V usage is TRBV5-1 and J usage is TRBJ2-2, with 10 bases aligning to TRBD2. The junction had 6 bases not matched to a gene; V was cut back by 8 bases and J by 5 bases. This CDR3 contains 14 residues. Germline values: CDR1 SGHRS, CDR2 YFSETQ.

This clone is a singleton in its sample. The V and J genes are TRBV11-2 and TRBJ2-3, with TRBD2 matching 9 bases. J gave up 6 bases and V 2 bases, and 9 bases lay outside the gene matches. Germline V gives CDR1 SGHAT, CDR2 FQNNGV. The CDR3 is made up of 16 amino acids. The CDR3 DNA reads TGTGCCAGCAGCTTACTAGCGGCCGCGGGGGGGGATACGCAGTATTTT. This codes for CASSLLAAAGGDTQYF. Complete variable domain (other parts from reference TRBV11-2 and TRBJ2-3): EAGVAQSPRYKIIEKRQSVAFWCNPISGHATLYWYQQILGQGPKLLIQFQNNGVVDDSQLPKDRFSAERLKGVDSTLKIQPAKLEDSAVYLCASSLLAAAGGDTQYFGPGTRLTVL.